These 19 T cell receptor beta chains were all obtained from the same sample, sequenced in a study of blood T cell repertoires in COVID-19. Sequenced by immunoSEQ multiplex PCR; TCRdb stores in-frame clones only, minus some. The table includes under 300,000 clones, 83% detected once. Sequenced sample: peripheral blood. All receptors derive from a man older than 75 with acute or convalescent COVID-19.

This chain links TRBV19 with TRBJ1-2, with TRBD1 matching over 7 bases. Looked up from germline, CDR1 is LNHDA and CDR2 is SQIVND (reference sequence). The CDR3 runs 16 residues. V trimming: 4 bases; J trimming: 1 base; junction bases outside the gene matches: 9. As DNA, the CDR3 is TGTGCCAGTAGTACAGGACAGGACGGGATTAACTATGGCTACACCTTC. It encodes CASSTGQDGINYGYTF. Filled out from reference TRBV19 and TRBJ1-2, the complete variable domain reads DGGITQSPKYLFRKEGQNVTLSCEQNLNHDAMYWYRQDPGQGLRLIYYSQIVNDFQKGDIAEGYSVSREKKESFPLTVTSAQKNPTAFYLCASSTGQDGINYGYTFGSGTRLTVV.

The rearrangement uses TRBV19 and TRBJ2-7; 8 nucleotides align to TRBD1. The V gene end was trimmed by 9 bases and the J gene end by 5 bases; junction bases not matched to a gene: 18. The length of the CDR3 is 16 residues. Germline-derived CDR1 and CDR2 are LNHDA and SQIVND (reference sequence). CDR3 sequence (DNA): TGTGCCAGCTCTACAGGGGGGTTATTGGTATCCGACGAGCAGTACTTC. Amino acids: CASSTGGLLVSDEQYF.

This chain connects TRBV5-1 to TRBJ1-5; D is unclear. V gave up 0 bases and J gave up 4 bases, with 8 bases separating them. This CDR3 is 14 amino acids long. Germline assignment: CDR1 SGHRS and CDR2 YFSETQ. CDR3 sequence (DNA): TGCGCCAGCAGCTTGGGACACCAAAATCAGCCCCAGCATTTT. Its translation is CASSLGHQNQPQHF.

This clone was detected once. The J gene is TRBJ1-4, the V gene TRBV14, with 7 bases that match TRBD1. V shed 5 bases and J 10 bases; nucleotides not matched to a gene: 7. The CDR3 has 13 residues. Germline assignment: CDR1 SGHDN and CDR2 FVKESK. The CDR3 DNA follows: TGTGCCAGCAGCACAACAACAGGGGCAAAACTGTTTTTT. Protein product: CASSTTTGAKLFF.

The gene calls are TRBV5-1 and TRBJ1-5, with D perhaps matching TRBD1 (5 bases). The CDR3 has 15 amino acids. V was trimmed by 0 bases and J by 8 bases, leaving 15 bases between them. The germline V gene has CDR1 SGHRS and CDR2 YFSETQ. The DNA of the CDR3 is TGCGCCAGCAGCTTGGAGTCCAGGGTCGATGAGCCCCAGCATTTT. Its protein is CASSLESRVDEPQHF.

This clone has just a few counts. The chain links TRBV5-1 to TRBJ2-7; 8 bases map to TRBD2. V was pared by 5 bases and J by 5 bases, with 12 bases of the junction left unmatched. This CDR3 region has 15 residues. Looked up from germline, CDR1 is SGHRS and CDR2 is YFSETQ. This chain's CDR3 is CASSYFPAGVNEQYF. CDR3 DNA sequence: TGCGCCAGCAGTTACTTTCCAGCGGGAGTCAACGAGCAGTACTTC. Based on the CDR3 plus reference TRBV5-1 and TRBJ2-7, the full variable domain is KAGVTQTPRYLIKTRGQQVTLSCSPISGHRSVSWYQQTPGQGLQFLFEYFSETQRNKGNFPGRFSGRQFSNSRSEMNVSTLELGDSALYLCASSYFPAGVNEQYFGPGTRLTVT.

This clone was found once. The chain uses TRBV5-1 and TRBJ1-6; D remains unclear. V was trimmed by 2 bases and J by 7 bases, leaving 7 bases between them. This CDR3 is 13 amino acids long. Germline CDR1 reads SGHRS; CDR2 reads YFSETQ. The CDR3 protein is CASSLRENSPLHF. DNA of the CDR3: TGCGCCAGCAGCTTAAGAGAGAATTCACCCCTCCACTTT.

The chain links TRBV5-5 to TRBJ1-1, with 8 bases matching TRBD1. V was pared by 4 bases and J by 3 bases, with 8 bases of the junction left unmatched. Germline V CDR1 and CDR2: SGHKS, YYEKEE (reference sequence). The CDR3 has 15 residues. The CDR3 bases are TGTGCCAGCAGCCCGAACCCGACAGGGGACACTGAAGCTTTCTTT. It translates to CASSPNPTGDTEAFF.

The CDR3 reads CSSLQTSGGETQYF. CDR3 bases: TGCAGCTCCCTTCAGACTAGCGGGGGAGAGACCCAGTACTTC. This sequence joins TRBV29-1 and TRBJ2-5; 12 bases map to TRBD2. The CDR3 length is 14 residues. V was pared by 8 bases and J by 4 bases, with 8 bases of the junction left unmatched. Looked up from germline, CDR1 is SQVTM and CDR2 is ANQGSEA.

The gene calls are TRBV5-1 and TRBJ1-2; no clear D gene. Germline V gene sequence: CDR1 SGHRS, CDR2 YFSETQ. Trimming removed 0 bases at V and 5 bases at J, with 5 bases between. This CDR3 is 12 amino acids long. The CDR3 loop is CASSLGGYGYTF. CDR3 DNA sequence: TGCGCCAGCAGCTTGGGAGGTTATGGCTACACCTTC.

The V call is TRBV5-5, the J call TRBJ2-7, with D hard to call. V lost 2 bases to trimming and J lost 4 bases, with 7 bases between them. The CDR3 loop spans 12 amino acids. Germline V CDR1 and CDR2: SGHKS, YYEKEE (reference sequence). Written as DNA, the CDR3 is TGTGCCAGCAGCTTCCGCGGATACGAGCAGTACTTC. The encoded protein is CASSFRGYEQYF.

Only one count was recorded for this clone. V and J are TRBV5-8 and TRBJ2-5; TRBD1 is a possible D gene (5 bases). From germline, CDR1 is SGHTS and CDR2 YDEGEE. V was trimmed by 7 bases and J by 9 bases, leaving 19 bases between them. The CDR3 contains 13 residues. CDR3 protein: CASGFTLLGAQYF. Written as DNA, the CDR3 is TGTGCCAGCGGATTTACCCTCTTAGGGGCCCAGTACTTC.

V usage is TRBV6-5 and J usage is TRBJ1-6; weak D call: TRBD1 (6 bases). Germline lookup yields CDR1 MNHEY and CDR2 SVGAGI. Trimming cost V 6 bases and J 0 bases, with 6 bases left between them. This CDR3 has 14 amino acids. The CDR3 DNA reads TGTGCCAGCAGGGACAGCTCCTATAATTCACCCCTCCACTTT. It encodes CASRDSSYNSPLHF.

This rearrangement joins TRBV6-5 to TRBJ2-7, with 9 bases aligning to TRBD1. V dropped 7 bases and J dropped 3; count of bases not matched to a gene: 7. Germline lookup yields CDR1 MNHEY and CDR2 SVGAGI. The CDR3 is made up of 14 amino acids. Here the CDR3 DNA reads TGTGCCAGCAATTCCGGGACAGGGATCTACGAGCAGTACTTC. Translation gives CASNSGTGIYEQYF.

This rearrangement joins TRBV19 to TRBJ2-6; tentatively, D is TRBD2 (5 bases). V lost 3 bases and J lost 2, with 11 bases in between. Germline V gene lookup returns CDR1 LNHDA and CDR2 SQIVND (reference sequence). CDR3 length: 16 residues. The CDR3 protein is CASSITGSAGANVLTF. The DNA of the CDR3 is TGTGCCAGTAGTATTACGGGAAGTGCTGGGGCCAACGTCCTGACTTTC.

CDR3 region: CASSPQPRGPTETQYF. DNA for the CDR3: TGCGCCAGCAGCCCACAACCCAGGGGGCCAACGGAGACCCAGTACTTC. This rearrangement joins TRBV5-1 to TRBJ2-5; the match to TRBD1 covers 8 bases. J was trimmed by 5 bases and V by 4 bases; bases with no gene match: 13. Per germline, CDR1 SGHRS and CDR2 YFSETQ. This CDR3 contains 16 residues.

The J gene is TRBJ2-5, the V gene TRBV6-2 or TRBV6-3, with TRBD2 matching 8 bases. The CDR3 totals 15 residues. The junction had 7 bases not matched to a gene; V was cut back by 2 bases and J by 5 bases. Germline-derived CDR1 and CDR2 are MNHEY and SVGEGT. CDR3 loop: CASSYLGTSGETQYF. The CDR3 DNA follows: TGTGCCAGCAGTTACCTCGGGACTAGTGGGGAGACCCAGTACTTC.

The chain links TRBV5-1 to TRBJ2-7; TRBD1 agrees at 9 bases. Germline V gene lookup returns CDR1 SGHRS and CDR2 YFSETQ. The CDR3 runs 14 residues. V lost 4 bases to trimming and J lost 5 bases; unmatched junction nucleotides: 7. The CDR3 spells CASSLGQGWDEQYF. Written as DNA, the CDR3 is TGCGCCAGCAGCCTAGGACAGGGGTGGGACGAGCAGTACTTC.

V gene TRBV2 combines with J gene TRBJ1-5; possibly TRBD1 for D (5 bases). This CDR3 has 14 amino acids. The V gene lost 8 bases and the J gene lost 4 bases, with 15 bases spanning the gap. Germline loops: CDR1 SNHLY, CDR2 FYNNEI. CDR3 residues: CASHGRAKNQPQHF. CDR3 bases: TGTGCCAGCCACGGCAGGGCAAAAAATCAGCCCCAGCATTTT.